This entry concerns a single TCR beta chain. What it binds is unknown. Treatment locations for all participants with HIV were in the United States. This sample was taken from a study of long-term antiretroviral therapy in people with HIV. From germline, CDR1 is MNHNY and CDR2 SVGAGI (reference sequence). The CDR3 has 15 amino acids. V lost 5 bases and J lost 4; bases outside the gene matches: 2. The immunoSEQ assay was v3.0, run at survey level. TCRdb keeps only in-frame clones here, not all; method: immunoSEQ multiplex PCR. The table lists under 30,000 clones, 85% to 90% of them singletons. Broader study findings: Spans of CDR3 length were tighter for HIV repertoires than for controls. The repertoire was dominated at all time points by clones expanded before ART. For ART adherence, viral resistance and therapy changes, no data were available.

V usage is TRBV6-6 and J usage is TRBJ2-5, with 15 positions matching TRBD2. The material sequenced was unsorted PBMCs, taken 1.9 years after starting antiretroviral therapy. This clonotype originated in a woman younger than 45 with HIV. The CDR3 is CASSRTSGGGETQYF. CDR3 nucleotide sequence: TGTGCCAGCAGTCGGACTAGCGGGGGGGGAGAGACCCAGTACTTC.